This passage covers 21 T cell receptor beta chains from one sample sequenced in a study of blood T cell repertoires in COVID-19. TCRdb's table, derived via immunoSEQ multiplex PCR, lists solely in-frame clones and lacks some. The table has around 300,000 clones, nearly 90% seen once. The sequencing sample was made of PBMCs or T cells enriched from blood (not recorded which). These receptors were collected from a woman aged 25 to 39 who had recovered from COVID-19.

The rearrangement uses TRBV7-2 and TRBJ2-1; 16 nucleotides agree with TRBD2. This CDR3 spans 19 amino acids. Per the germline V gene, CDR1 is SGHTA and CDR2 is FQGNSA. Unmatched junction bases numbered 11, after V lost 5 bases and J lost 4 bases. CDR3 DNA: TGTGCCAGCAGCCCAACCGGGACTAGCGGGGGGGAATCATACAATGAGCAGTTCTTC. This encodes CASSPTGTSGGESYNEQFF.

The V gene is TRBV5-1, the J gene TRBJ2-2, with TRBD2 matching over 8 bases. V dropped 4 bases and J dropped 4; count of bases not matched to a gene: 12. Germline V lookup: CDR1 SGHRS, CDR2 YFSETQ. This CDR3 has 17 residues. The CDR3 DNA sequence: TGCGCCAGCAGCCGAGATAGCGGGAAAGTTTCCACCGGGGAGCTGTTTTTT. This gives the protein CASSRDSGKVSTGELFF.

The DNA of the CDR3 is TGCGCCAGCAGTCCCGGGACTAGTGCATTAACGCAGTATTTT. It yields the protein CASSPGTSALTQYF. The V call is TRBV5-1, the J call TRBJ2-3; the match to TRBD2 covers 8 bases. Germline V gene data show CDR1 as SGHRS and CDR2 as YFSETQ. The CDR3 is 14 residues long. J was trimmed by 9 bases and V by 5 bases; bases with no gene match: 11.

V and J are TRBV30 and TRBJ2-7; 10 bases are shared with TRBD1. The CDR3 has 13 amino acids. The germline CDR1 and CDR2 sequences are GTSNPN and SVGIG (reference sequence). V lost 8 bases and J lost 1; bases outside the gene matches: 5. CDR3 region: CAGGTGASYEQYF. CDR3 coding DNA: TGTGCCGGGGGGACAGGGGCTTCCTACGAGCAGTACTTC.

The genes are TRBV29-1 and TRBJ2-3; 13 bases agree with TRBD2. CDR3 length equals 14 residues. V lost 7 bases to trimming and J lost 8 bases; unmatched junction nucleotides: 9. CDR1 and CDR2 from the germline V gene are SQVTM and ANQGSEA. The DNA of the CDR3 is TGCAGCGCCTTACTAGCGGGAGGGCCTAGTACGCAGTATTTT. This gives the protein CSALLAGGPSTQYF.

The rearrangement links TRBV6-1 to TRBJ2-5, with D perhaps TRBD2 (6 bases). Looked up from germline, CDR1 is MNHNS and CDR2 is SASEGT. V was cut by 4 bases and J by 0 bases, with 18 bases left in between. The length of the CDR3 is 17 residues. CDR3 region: CASSVVGPGLNQETQYF. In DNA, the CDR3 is TGTGCCAGCAGTGTCGTGGGACCGGGACTCAACCAAGAGACCCAGTACTTC.

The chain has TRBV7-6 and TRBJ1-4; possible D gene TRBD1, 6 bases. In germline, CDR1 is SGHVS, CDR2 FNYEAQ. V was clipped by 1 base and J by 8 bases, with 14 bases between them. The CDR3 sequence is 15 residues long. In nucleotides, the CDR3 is TGTGCCAGCAGCTTAGTTCAACAGGGCGGCGAAAAACTGTTTTTT. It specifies CASSLVQQGGEKLFF.

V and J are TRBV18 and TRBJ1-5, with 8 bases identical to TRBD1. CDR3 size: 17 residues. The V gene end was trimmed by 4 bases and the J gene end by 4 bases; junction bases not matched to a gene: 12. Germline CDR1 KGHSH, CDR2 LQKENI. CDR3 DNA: TGTGCCAGCTCACAGGAGGTCAGGGGGCTAGGAAATCAGCCCCAGCATTTT. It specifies CASSQEVRGLGNQPQHF.

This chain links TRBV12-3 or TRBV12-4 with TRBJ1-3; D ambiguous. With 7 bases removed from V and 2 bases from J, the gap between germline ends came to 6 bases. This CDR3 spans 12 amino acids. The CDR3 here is CASTMTGNTIYF. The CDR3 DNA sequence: TGTGCCAGCACTATGACTGGAAACACCATATATTTT.

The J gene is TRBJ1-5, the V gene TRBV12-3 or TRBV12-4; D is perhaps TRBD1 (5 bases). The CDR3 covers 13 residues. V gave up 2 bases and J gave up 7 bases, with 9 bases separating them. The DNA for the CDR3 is TGTGCCAGCAGTTTACAGGGAAGCCAGCCCCAGCATTTT. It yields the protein CASSLQGSQPQHF.

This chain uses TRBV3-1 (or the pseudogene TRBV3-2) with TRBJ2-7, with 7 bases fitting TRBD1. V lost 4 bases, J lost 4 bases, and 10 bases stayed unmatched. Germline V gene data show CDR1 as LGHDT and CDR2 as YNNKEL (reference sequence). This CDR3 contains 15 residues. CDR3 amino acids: CASSPTWGQPYEQYF. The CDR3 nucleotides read TGTGCCAGCAGCCCAACGTGGGGACAGCCTTACGAGCAGTACTTC.

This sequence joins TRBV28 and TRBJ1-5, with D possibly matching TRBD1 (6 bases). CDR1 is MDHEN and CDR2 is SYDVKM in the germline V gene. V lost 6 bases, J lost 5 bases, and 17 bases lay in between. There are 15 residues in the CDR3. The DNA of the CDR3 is TGTGCCAGCAGCTCTCGTGGACAGCGATATCAGCCCCAGCATTTT. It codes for CASSSRGQRYQPQHF.

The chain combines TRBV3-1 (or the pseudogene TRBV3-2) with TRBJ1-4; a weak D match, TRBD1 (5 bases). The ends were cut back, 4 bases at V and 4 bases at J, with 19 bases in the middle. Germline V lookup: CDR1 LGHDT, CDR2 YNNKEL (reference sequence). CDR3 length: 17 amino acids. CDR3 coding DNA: TGTGCCAGCAGCCTACAGCGGGGCAGGCGGTGTAATGAAAAACTGTTTTTT. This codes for CASSLQRGRRCNEKLFF.

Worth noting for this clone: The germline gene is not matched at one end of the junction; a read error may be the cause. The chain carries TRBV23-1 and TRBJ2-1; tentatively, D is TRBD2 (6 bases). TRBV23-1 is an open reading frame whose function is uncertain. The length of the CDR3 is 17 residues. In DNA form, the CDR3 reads TGCGCCAGCAGACAATGCTTTGGGAGGATGGGGAAAAATGAGCAGTTCTTC. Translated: CASRQCFGRMGKNEQFF.

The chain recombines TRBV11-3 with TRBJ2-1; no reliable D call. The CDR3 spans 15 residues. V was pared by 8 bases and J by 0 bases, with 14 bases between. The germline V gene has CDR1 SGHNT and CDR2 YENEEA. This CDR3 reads CASSLRGLSYNEQFF. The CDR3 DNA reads TGTGCCAGCTCCCTCCGTGGCCTCTCCTACAATGAGCAGTTCTTC.

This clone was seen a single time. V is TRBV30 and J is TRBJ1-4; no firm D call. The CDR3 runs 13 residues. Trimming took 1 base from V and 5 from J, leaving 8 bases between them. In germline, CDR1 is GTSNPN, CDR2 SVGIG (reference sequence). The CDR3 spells CAWSGGLNEKLFF. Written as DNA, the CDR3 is TGTGCCTGGAGTGGTGGCTTAAATGAAAAACTGTTTTTT.

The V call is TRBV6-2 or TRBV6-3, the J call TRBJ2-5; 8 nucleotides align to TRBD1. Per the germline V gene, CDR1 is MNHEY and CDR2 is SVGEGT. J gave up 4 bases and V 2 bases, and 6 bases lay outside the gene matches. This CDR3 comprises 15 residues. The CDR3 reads CASSYGQGAAETQYF. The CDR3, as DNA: TGTGCCAGCAGTTACGGACAGGGAGCTGCAGAGACCCAGTACTTC.

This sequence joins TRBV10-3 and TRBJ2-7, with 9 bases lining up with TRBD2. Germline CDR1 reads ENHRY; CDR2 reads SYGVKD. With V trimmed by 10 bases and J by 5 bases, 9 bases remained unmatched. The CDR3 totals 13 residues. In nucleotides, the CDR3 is TGTGCCACCGTGCCAGCGGGAGGCAACGAGCAGTACTTC. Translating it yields CATVPAGGNEQYF.

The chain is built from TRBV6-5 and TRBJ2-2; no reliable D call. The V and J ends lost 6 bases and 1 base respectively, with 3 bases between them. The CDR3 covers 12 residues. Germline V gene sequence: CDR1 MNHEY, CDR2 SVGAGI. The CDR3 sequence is CASSQNTGELFF. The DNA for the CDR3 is TGTGCCAGCAGCCAGAACACCGGGGAGCTGTTTTTT.

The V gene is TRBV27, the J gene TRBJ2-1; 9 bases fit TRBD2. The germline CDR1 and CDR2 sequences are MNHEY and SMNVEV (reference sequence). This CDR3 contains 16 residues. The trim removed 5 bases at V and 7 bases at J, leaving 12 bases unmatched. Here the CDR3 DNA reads TGTGCCAGCAGTCCTCGCTATGCGGGAGGGCATAATGAGCAGTTCTTC. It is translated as CASSPRYAGGHNEQFF.

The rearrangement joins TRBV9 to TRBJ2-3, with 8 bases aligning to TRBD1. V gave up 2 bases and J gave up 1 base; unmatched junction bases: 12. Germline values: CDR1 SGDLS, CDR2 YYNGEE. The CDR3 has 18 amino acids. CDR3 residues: CASSVPLTGTGGTDTQYF. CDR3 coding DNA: TGTGCCAGCAGCGTCCCGTTAACCGGGACAGGAGGCACAGATACGCAGTATTTT.